Reported below is one TCR beta chain. Its specificity is unknown. This sample stems from a study of T cell repertoires in aging, cancer and after chemotherapy. Study conclusions and caveats: Healthy donors lost TCR diversity with age mainly through richness, cancer patients through richness and evenness. In each cancer cohort, median generation probability increased across chemotherapy, suggesting thymic output rebounded. Compared with age-matched healthy donors, untreated hematological or solid cancer patients showed higher blood TCR clonality.

The template was genomic DNA from peripheral blood, not RNA. TRB rearrangements spanning V, D and J were amplified using mixed TRB-A/B primers. From the multiplex PCR reads, TCRdb called clonotypes with MiXCR, one entry per CDR3 protein. Found here are approximately 2,100 distinct CDR3 sequences, about 25% of them singletons; the top ten hold roughly a sixth. The CDR3 has 13 amino acids. After removal of 5 bases from V and 5 bases from J, the junction contained 4 bases not matched to a gene. The clonotype was recovered from a human donor with a solid tumor. Source material: blood. V usage is TRBV12-3 or TRBV12-4 and J usage is TRBJ1-2, with 8 bases lining up with TRBD1. DNA for the CDR3: TGTGCCAGCAGTGATAGGACAGGGTATGGCTACACCTTC. Amino acids: CASSDRTGYGYTF.